This T cell receptor beta chain was found in a study of identical twins. Findings and caveats of the study: Clonotypes of the beta chain that were abundant in cord blood carried fewer insertions (memory repertoires showed none). Out-of-frame alpha sequences common to twins were enriched for low generation probability. Monozygotic twins shared more out-of-frame TCR alpha than recombination models predicted.

TCRdb re-analysed the 5' RACE reads in MiXCR, keeping a single row per CDR3 protein. The sample records approximately 260,000 distinct CDR3 sequences, about 14% being singletons. This clonotype was seen only a few times. The antigen remains undetermined. Germline values: CDR1 MNHEY, CDR2 SVGAGI. V was cut by 8 bases and J by 4 bases, with 16 bases left in between. The CDR3 sequence is 14 residues long. The chain is built from TRBV6-5 and TRBJ2-3, with D possibly TRBD1 on 6 matching bases. This sequence was found in a woman aged 18-35 years in good health. Sequencing used memory (CD45RO+) T cells sorted from blood. The CDR3 DNA reads TGTGCCAGCGTTCGGCAGGGGTGGGCAGATACGCAGTATTTT. Its protein product is CASVRQGWADTQYF.